This T cell receptor beta chain was captured by sequencing in a study of blood T cell repertoires in COVID-19. Authors' data handling: By means of reference gene primer amplification, nucleated cell counts were estimated. Sequencing was performed with immunoSEQ multiplex PCR; in TCRdb, only in-frame clones are kept and a portion is missing. Clone size and V and J calls were adopted from that table, with D and trimming inferred from the DNA. Of about 190,000 clones in the sample, around 90% were seen once. The germline CDR1 and CDR2 sequences are MNHEY and SVGAGI. The CDR3 spans 13 residues. V was pared by 4 bases and J by 6 bases, with 10 bases between.

Material: peripheral blood. The sequence came from a man in his forties or fifties with acute or convalescent COVID-19. This sequence joins TRBV6-5 and TRBJ1-5; the D is unclear. CDR3 sequence reads: CASSSGVGQPQHF. The CDR3 nucleotides read TGTGCCAGCAGTTCCGGGGTTGGTCAGCCCCAGCATTTT.